These T cell receptor beta chains were read from a single sample in a study of blood T cells in healthy people across ages. Via MiXCR, TCRdb re-called the 5' RACE reads, giving one row per CDR3 protein. The sample lists 1.5 million to 2 million distinct CDR3 sequences; about two fifths were seen once. Sequencing used blood. These TCRs come from a human donor in good health. The CDR3 runs from the conserved cysteine through the conserved F or W. D genes are given only for firm matches. Clone size is shown for a subset of rows, as once, few, many or a class of expanded clone.

d_gene: NA; j_gene: TRBJ2-7; abundance: few; v_gene: TRBV7-2; CDR3nt: TGTGCCAGCAGCTTAGGTTTGAGGGGCTACGAGCAGTACTTC; CDR3aa: CASSLGLRGYEQYF
d_gene: NA; j_gene: TRBJ2-3; abundance: few; v_gene: TRBV4-1; CDR3nt: TGCGCCAGCAGCCAAGATGGTGGGGCTCGCACAGATACGCAGTATTTT; CDR3aa: CASSQDGGARTDTQYF
d_gene: TRBD1; j_gene: TRBJ1-1; abundance: NA; v_gene: TRBV5-1; CDR3nt: TGCGCCAGCAGCCAACACAGGGGGCAAACTGAAGCTTTCTTT; CDR3aa: CASSQHRGQTEAFF
d_gene: NA; j_gene: TRBJ2-7; abundance: NA; v_gene: TRBV15; CDR3nt: TGTGCCACCAGCAGAGAGGGCGGGGCGGCATACGAGCAGTACTTC; CDR3aa: CATSREGGAAYEQYF
d_gene: NA; j_gene: TRBJ2-7; abundance: few; v_gene: TRBV20-1; CDR3nt: TGCAGTGCTAGTGGAATCAACGAGCAGTACTTC; CDR3aa: CSASGINEQYF
d_gene: NA; j_gene: TRBJ2-7; abundance: NA; v_gene: TRBV29-1; CDR3nt: TGCAGCGTGTCTTGGGGGGCCGGTTACGAGCAGTACTTC; CDR3aa: CSVSWGAGYEQYF
d_gene: NA; j_gene: TRBJ1-2; abundance: few; v_gene: TRBV4-3; CDR3nt: TGCGCCAGCAGCCAAGAGGGCGGGGGTCTAGGAGGCTACACCTTC; CDR3aa: CASSQEGGGLGGYTF
d_gene: NA; j_gene: TRBJ1-5; abundance: NA; v_gene: TRBV20-1; CDR3nt: TGCAGTGCTAGGGATTCGAAGACAATCAATCAGCCCCAGCATTTT; CDR3aa: CSARDSKTINQPQHF
d_gene: NA; j_gene: TRBJ2-4; abundance: NA; v_gene: TRBV9; CDR3nt: TGTGCCAGCAGCGTAGAAGGCGGGGGCTCCAAAAACATTCAGTACTTC; CDR3aa: CASSVEGGGSKNIQYF
d_gene: NA; j_gene: TRBJ1-2; abundance: few; v_gene: TRBV9; CDR3nt: TGTGCCAGCAGCGTTAACAGACGGGATGGCTACACCTTC; CDR3aa: CASSVNRRDGYTF
d_gene: NA; j_gene: TRBJ2-1; abundance: NA; v_gene: TRBV7-2; CDR3nt: TGTGCCAGCAGCTTAGGTGCACTAAACTATGAGCAGTTCTTC; CDR3aa: CASSLGALNYEQFF
d_gene: TRBD1; j_gene: TRBJ2-6; abundance: NA; v_gene: TRBV12-3/TRBV12-4; CDR3nt: TGTGCCAGCAGGACCGGGACAGGGCGCCCACTGCGCCTGTGGGGGGCCAACGTCCTGACTTTC; CDR3aa: CASRTGTGRPLRLWGANVLTF
d_gene: NA; j_gene: TRBJ1-2; abundance: few; v_gene: TRBV25-1; CDR3nt: TGTGCCAGCAGTAACCTGGGGGAGGGCGGCTACACCTTC; CDR3aa: CASSNLGEGGYTF
d_gene: TRBD2; j_gene: TRBJ2-3; abundance: few; v_gene: TRBV6-5; CDR3nt: TGTGCCAGCAATCTAGCGGGGGCTAGCACAGATACGCAGTATTTT; CDR3aa: CASNLAGASTDTQYF
d_gene: TRBD2; j_gene: TRBJ2-2; abundance: NA; v_gene: TRBV7-2; CDR3nt: TGTGCCGGCAGCTTAGCGCGCCGGACTAGCGGGGGGGCCGCCGGGGAGCTGTTTTTT; CDR3aa: CAGSLARRTSGGAAGELFF
d_gene: NA; j_gene: TRBJ1-2; abundance: NA; v_gene: TRBV5-5; CDR3nt: TGTGCCAGCAGCTTTGTCATGGACCGTGGCTACACCTTC; CDR3aa: CASSFVMDRGYTF
d_gene: NA; j_gene: TRBJ2-3; abundance: NA; v_gene: TRBV7-2; CDR3nt: TGTGCCAGCAGCTTAGTCATCGAGGCAGATACGCAGTATTTT; CDR3aa: CASSLVIEADTQYF
d_gene: TRBD2; j_gene: TRBJ2-1; abundance: few; v_gene: TRBV6-1; CDR3nt: TGTGCCAGCAGTGAACGTGGACTAGCGGGATTTTACAATGAGCAGTTCTTC; CDR3aa: CASSERGLAGFYNEQFF
d_gene: NA; j_gene: TRBJ2-7; abundance: NA; v_gene: TRBV5-6; CDR3nt: TGTGCCAGCAGCTTGGATCCAAGCTTTGACGAGCAGTACTTC; CDR3aa: CASSLDPSFDEQYF
d_gene: NA; j_gene: TRBJ2-7; abundance: NA; v_gene: TRBV5-1; CDR3nt: TGCGCCAGCAGCTTCGACAGTTTCTCCTACGAGCAGTACTTC; CDR3aa: CASSFDSFSYEQYF
d_gene: TRBD2; j_gene: TRBJ2-7; abundance: NA; v_gene: TRBV4-3; CDR3nt: TGCGCCAGCAGCCAATATCGGTTAGCGGGGACCTACGAGCAGTACTTC; CDR3aa: CASSQYRLAGTYEQYF
d_gene: TRBD2; j_gene: TRBJ2-3; abundance: once; v_gene: TRBV2; CDR3nt: TGTGCCAGCAGTTCATTCACCGGGACTAGCGGACGATACGCCACAGATACGCAGTATTTT; CDR3aa: CASSSFTGTSGRYATDTQYF
d_gene: NA; j_gene: TRBJ1-2; abundance: few; v_gene: TRBV7-9; CDR3nt: TGTGCCAGCAGCTCACTGGGGAGGGACTCCGCTAACTATGGCTACACCTTC; CDR3aa: CASSSLGRDSANYGYTF
d_gene: NA; j_gene: TRBJ2-1; abundance: few; v_gene: TRBV3-1; CDR3nt: TGTGCCAGCAGCCTAGGGTGGGGAGAGCTGGGGATATACAATGAGCAGTTCTTC; CDR3aa: CASSLGWGELGIYNEQFF
d_gene: NA; j_gene: TRBJ2-7; abundance: few; v_gene: TRBV7-6; CDR3nt: TGTGCCAGCAGCTTAGGGCCCCTGGCGGGTGTTTACGAGCAGTACTTC; CDR3aa: CASSLGPLAGVYEQYF
d_gene: NA; j_gene: TRBJ1-1; abundance: NA; v_gene: TRBV12-3/TRBV12-4; CDR3nt: TGTGCCAGCAGCCCACGTCGCGGAGGGAACACTGAAGCTTTCTTT; CDR3aa: CASSPRRGGNTEAFF
d_gene: NA; j_gene: TRBJ1-2; abundance: few; v_gene: TRBV25-1; CDR3nt: TGTGCCAGCAGTGCCCAGACAGAGGTCTATGGCTACACCTTC; CDR3aa: CASSAQTEVYGYTF
d_gene: NA; j_gene: TRBJ2-3; abundance: many; v_gene: TRBV12-3/TRBV12-4; CDR3nt: TGTGCCAGCAGTTTCCAGTTCACAGATACGCAGTATTTT; CDR3aa: CASSFQFTDTQYF
d_gene: TRBD2; j_gene: TRBJ2-1; abundance: few; v_gene: TRBV20-1; CDR3nt: TGCAGTGCTAGTAGGCGGGGGGCCATCAATGAGCAGTTCTTC; CDR3aa: CSASRRGAINEQFF
d_gene: TRBD1; j_gene: TRBJ2-5; abundance: few; v_gene: TRBV20-1; CDR3nt: TGCAGTGCTACCAGGGACAGGAGACAAGAGACCCAGTACTTC; CDR3aa: CSATRDRRQETQYF
d_gene: NA; j_gene: TRBJ2-5; abundance: few; v_gene: TRBV25-1; CDR3nt: TGTGCCAGCAGTGAACAGGGATCCCAAGAGACCCAGTACTTC; CDR3aa: CASSEQGSQETQYF
d_gene: NA; j_gene: TRBJ2-7; abundance: NA; v_gene: TRBV20-1; CDR3nt: TGCAGTGCTAGGGGGGACACACCCTACGAGCAGTACTTC; CDR3aa: CSARGDTPYEQYF
d_gene: NA; j_gene: TRBJ1-2; abundance: few; v_gene: TRBV7-9; CDR3nt: TGTGCCAGCAGCTTCGAAGCTCCCTCGGCCTACGGCTACACCTTC; CDR3aa: CASSFEAPSAYGYTF
d_gene: NA; j_gene: TRBJ2-7; abundance: few; v_gene: TRBV12-3/TRBV12-4; CDR3nt: TGTGCCAGCAGTTTCTCGGGGCGGAGCTCCTACGAGCAGTACTTC; CDR3aa: CASSFSGRSSYEQYF
d_gene: NA; j_gene: TRBJ2-7; abundance: few; v_gene: TRBV10-3; CDR3nt: TGTGCCATCAGTCTGGCCGGGAGAGGGGTGAACTCCTACGAGCAGTACTTC; CDR3aa: CAISLAGRGVNSYEQYF
d_gene: TRBD2; j_gene: TRBJ2-5; abundance: few; v_gene: TRBV20-1; CDR3nt: TGCAGTGCTAGTGGTGTACTAGCGGACCAAGAGACCCAGTACTTC; CDR3aa: CSASGVLADQETQYF
d_gene: NA; j_gene: TRBJ1-5; abundance: few; v_gene: TRBV29-1; CDR3nt: TGCAGCGTGCAGGGCCTAAATCAGCCCCAGCATTTT; CDR3aa: CSVQGLNQPQHF
d_gene: TRBD1; j_gene: TRBJ2-7; abundance: many; v_gene: TRBV29-1; CDR3nt: TGCAGCGTTGTAACAGGGGGTGTCTACGAGCAGTACTTC; CDR3aa: CSVVTGGVYEQYF
d_gene: NA; j_gene: TRBJ1-1; abundance: NA; v_gene: TRBV5-5; CDR3nt: TGTGCCAGCAGCTTGGACGTGGACTGGAACACTGAAGCTTTCTTT; CDR3aa: CASSLDVDWNTEAFF
d_gene: TRBD1; j_gene: TRBJ1-1; abundance: NA; v_gene: TRBV29-1; CDR3nt: TGCAGCGTTTCAGGGGGTTCCACTGAAGCTTTCTTT; CDR3aa: CSVSGGSTEAFF
d_gene: TRBD2; j_gene: TRBJ2-1; abundance: few; v_gene: TRBV20-1; CDR3nt: TGCAGTGCAAACGAGCGGGGGAGCTCCTACAATGAGCAGTTCTTC; CDR3aa: CSANERGSSYNEQFF
d_gene: NA; j_gene: TRBJ2-3; abundance: NA; v_gene: TRBV14; CDR3nt: TGTGCCAGCAGCCAAGATAGAGGGCTTTTGCAGTATTTT; CDR3aa: CASSQDRGLLQYF
d_gene: NA; j_gene: TRBJ1-2; abundance: once; v_gene: TRBV29-1; CDR3nt: TGCAGCGTTGAACAGTTAATTTATGGCTACACCTTC; CDR3aa: CSVEQLIYGYTF
d_gene: TRBD1; j_gene: TRBJ1-2; abundance: NA; v_gene: TRBV11-2; CDR3nt: TGTGCCAGCAGCCGAGACAGGGCCCCCTATGGCTACACCTTC; CDR3aa: CASSRDRAPYGYTF
d_gene: NA; j_gene: TRBJ1-6; abundance: few; v_gene: TRBV5-1; CDR3nt: TGCGCCAGCAGCTTGGAGTCGCTCACTAATTCACCCCTCCACTTT; CDR3aa: CASSLESLTNSPLHF
d_gene: NA; j_gene: TRBJ1-2; abundance: NA; v_gene: TRBV7-2; CDR3nt: TGTGCCAGCAGCTTAGCCCCAGGAGTTTACTATGGCTACACCTTC; CDR3aa: CASSLAPGVYYGYTF
d_gene: NA; j_gene: TRBJ2-3; abundance: NA; v_gene: TRBV10-2; CDR3nt: TGCGCCAGCAGTGAGTCGAAATATAATCCCGGCACAGATACGCAGTATTTT; CDR3aa: CASSESKYNPGTDTQYF
d_gene: TRBD1; j_gene: TRBJ2-5; abundance: few; v_gene: TRBV4-3; CDR3nt: TGCGCCAGCAGCCAGAACAGGGGGTTAGGGGAGACCCAGTACTTC; CDR3aa: CASSQNRGLGETQYF
d_gene: NA; j_gene: TRBJ1-1; abundance: few; v_gene: TRBV5-1; CDR3nt: TGCGCCAGCAGCCCCGCGTGGGCGAACACTGAAGCTTTCTTT; CDR3aa: CASSPAWANTEAFF
d_gene: NA; j_gene: TRBJ1-4; abundance: NA; v_gene: TRBV5-6; CDR3nt: TGTGCCAGCAGCTTGGGGGGGAACGGACGTGATGAAAAACTGTTTTTT; CDR3aa: CASSLGGNGRDEKLFF
d_gene: TRBD1; j_gene: TRBJ1-2; abundance: few; v_gene: TRBV29-1; CDR3nt: TGCAGCGCCGGGGACAGGGTGAACTATGGCTACACCTTC; CDR3aa: CSAGDRVNYGYTF
d_gene: TRBD1; j_gene: TRBJ2-7; abundance: few; v_gene: TRBV20-1; CDR3nt: TGCAGTGCTTCCGACAGGGAACCAACCTACGAGCAGTACTTC; CDR3aa: CSASDREPTYEQYF
d_gene: TRBD2; j_gene: TRBJ2-1; abundance: NA; v_gene: TRBV4-2; CDR3nt: TGTGCCAGCAGCCAAGGGGTACTAGCGGGGATTTACAATGAGCAGTTCTTC; CDR3aa: CASSQGVLAGIYNEQFF
d_gene: NA; j_gene: TRBJ2-7; abundance: many; v_gene: TRBV12-3/TRBV12-4; CDR3nt: TGTGCCAGCAGTTTTTGGGACCGCTACTACGAGCAGTACTTC; CDR3aa: CASSFWDRYYEQYF
d_gene: TRBD1; j_gene: TRBJ1-2; abundance: few; v_gene: TRBV9; CDR3nt: TGTGCCAGCAGCGGAGGGGGCCAGGAAGGCTACACCTTC; CDR3aa: CASSGGGQEGYTF
d_gene: NA; j_gene: TRBJ1-2; abundance: few; v_gene: TRBV20-1; CDR3nt: TGCAGTGCTAGAGAGGGAGGGGGTATATATGGCTACACCTTC; CDR3aa: CSAREGGGIYGYTF
d_gene: TRBD1; j_gene: TRBJ2-2; abundance: NA; v_gene: TRBV12-3/TRBV12-4; CDR3nt: TGTGCCAGCAGCCCCAACAGACAGGGGACGAACACCGGGGAGCTGTTTTTT; CDR3aa: CASSPNRQGTNTGELFF